This T cell receptor (beta chain) was observed in a study of blood T cells in healthy people across ages. General observations from the study: When set beside aged donors, long-lived donors presented more naive CD4+ cells and higher diversity.

Approximately 9.4 milliliters was the volume of peripheral blood drawn from each donor. A minimum of 5.5 micrograms of total RNA was extracted per sample. Per the germline V gene, CDR1 is SGHDN and CDR2 is FVKESK. CDR3 size: 13 residues. V gave up 1 base and J gave up 0 bases, with 3 bases separating them. This clonotype was seen repeatedly, ten times or more. Its antigen is still unknown. The authors ran a second PCR of about 6 to 11 cycles using a sample-barcoded 5' primer and a J-beta primer mix. One entry per CDR3 protein, called by TCRdb with MiXCR from the 5' RACE reads. The table has about 1.1 million distinct CDR3 sequences, 35% to 45% seen once.

This TCR came from a man younger than 30 in good health. J is TRBJ2-5 and V is TRBV14; D is unresolved. The source material was blood. CDR3 bases: TGTGCCAGCAGCCAAGGACACCAAGAGACCCAGTACTTC. Amino acids: CASSQGHQETQYF.